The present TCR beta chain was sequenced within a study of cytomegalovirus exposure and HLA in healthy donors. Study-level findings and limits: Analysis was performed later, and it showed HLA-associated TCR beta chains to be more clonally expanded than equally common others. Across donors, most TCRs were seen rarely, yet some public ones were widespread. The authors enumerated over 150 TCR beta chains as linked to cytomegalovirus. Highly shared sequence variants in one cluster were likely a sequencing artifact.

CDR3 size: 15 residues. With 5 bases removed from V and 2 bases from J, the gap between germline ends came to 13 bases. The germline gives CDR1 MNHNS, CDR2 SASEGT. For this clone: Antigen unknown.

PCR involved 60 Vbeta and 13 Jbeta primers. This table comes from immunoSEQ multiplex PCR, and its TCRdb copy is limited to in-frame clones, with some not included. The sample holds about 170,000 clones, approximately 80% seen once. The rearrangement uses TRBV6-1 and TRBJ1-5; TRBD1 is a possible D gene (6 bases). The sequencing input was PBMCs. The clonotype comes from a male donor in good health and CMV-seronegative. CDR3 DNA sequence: TGTGCCAGCAGTCAGGGGCTTGACGGCAATCAGCCCCAGCATTTT. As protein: CASSQGLDGNQPQHF.